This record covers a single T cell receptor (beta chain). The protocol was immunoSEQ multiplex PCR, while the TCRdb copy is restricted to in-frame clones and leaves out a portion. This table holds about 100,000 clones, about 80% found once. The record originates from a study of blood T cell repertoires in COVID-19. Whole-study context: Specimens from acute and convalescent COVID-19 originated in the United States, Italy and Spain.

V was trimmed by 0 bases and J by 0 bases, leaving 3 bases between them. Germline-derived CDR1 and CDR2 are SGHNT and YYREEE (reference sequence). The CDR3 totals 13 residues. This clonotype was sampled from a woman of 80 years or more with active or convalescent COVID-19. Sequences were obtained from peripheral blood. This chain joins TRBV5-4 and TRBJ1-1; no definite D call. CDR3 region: CASSLVMNTEAFF. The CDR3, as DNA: TGTGCCAGCAGCTTGGTTATGAACACTGAAGCTTTCTTT.